Presented here are 28 T cell receptor beta chains from one specimen sequenced in a study of blood T cell repertoires in COVID-19. Using immunoSEQ multiplex PCR, the repertoire was profiled, and TCRdb retains in-frame clones only, with some absent. The table includes around 150,000 clones, around 90% detected once. Sequencing was performed on peripheral blood. These receptors all stem from a man between 18 and 35 years old with acute or convalescent COVID-19.

The V gene is TRBV19, the J gene TRBJ2-3; 8 nucleotides match TRBD2. Per the germline V gene, CDR1 is LNHDA and CDR2 is SQIVND (reference sequence). The V and J ends lost 0 bases and 6 bases, in that order; junction bases with no gene match: 8. The CDR3 contains 16 residues. CDR3: CASSIDRGGARDTQYF. The CDR3 DNA reads as TGTGCCAGTAGTATAGATCGGGGGGGCGCGAGGGATACGCAGTATTTT.

The chain uses TRBV27 and TRBJ1-4, with D unresolved. Trimming cost V 4 bases and J 4 bases, with 10 bases left between them. The CDR3 is 14 residues long. Germline values: CDR1 MNHEY, CDR2 SMNVEV (reference sequence). CDR3 nucleotide sequence: TGTGCCAGCAGTTCCCTCGGAGGTAATGAAAAACTGTTTTTT. Encoded protein: CASSSLGGNEKLFF.

V usage is TRBV18 and J usage is TRBJ1-1; 8 positions agree with TRBD1. V lost 9 bases, J lost 3 bases, and 9 bases stayed unmatched. CDR1 and CDR2 from the germline V gene are KGHSH and LQKENI. The CDR3 consists of 14 residues. As DNA, the CDR3 is TGTGCCAGTGACAGGGGCGATAAGGACACTGAAGCTTTCTTT. Its translation: CASDRGDKDTEAFF.

The V and J genes are TRBV6-5 and TRBJ2-7, with D possibly TRBD1 on 5 matching bases. This CDR3 has 13 residues. Germline V CDR1 and CDR2: MNHEY, SVGAGI. V gave up 5 bases and J gave up 6 bases, with 14 bases separating them. Here the CDR3 DNA reads TGTGCCAGCAGTCAGGGTTGGGTCGGCGAGCAGTACTTC. Translating it yields CASSQGWVGEQYF.

This sequence joins TRBV6-6 and TRBJ1-1; TRBD1 is a possible D gene (5 bases). Germline V CDR1 and CDR2: MNHNY, SVGAGI (reference sequence). This CDR3 has 14 amino acids. V was cut by 3 bases and J by 0 bases, with 8 bases left in between. The CDR3 region has the DNA TGTGCCAGCAGTTATACAGGAATGAACACTGAAGCTTTCTTT. Amino acid sequence: CASSYTGMNTEAFF.

The rearrangement uses TRBV7-2 and TRBJ2-7, with D maybe TRBD2 (6 bases). The CDR3 has 12 residues. Trimming left V 2 bases short and J 4 bases short, with 6 bases between. Germline V lookup: CDR1 SGHTA, CDR2 FQGNSA. The CDR3 nucleotides are TGTGCCAGCAGCTTAAGCGGGTACGAGCAGTACTTC. Translating gives CASSLSGYEQYF.

This sequence joins TRBV30 and TRBJ2-1; TRBD1 matches at 7 bases. Germline values: CDR1 GTSNPN, CDR2 SVGIG (reference sequence). V trimming: 5 bases; J trimming: 3 bases; junction bases outside the gene matches: 7. The CDR3 is 14 amino acids. CDR3: CAWQTGSYYNEQFF. The CDR3 DNA reads as TGTGCCTGGCAGACAGGGAGTTACTACAATGAGCAGTTCTTC.

V and J are TRBV7-9 and TRBJ2-1; TRBD2 aligns across 8 bases. V lost 3 bases, J lost 14 bases, and 9 bases stayed unmatched. Germline-derived CDR1 and CDR2 are SEHNR and FQNEAQ (reference sequence). The CDR3 is made up of 13 amino acids. The CDR3 reads CASSFPGGPMEFF. In nucleotides, the CDR3 is TGTGCCAGCAGCTTCCCGGGGGGGCCTATGGAGTTCTTC.

The chain combines TRBV7-8 with TRBJ1-1; D might be TRBD1 (5 bases). CDR3 size: 15 residues. Germline V lookup: CDR1 SGHVS, CDR2 FQNEAQ. V lost 1 base, J lost 1 base, and 10 bases lay in between. CDR3 sequence (DNA): TGTGCCAGCAGCTTAGTAAGCCAGGGGAACACTGAAGCTTTCTTT. Its translation: CASSLVSQGNTEAFF.

This sequence joins TRBV19 and TRBJ2-3; 9 bases fit TRBD2. Germline V lookup: CDR1 LNHDA, CDR2 SQIVND (reference sequence). The V segment lost 8 bases and the J segment 3 bases; nucleotides outside the gene matches: 21. The CDR3 consists of 19 residues. The DNA for the CDR3 is TGTGCCAGTGCTTCGTCGGGCGGGAGGGCCTTGTTTCTGACAGATACGCAGTATTTT. It yields the protein CASASSGGRALFLTDTQYF. Using reference TRBV19 and TRBJ2-3 for the parts outside the CDR3, the full variable domain is DGGITQSPKYLFRKEGQNVTLSCEQNLNHDAMYWYRQDPGQGLRLIYYSQIVNDFQKGDIAEGYSVSREKKESFPLTVTSAQKNPTAFYLCASASSGGRALFLTDTQYFGPGTRLTVL.

The J gene is TRBJ2-1, the V gene TRBV19; the D gene is possibly TRBD1 (5 bases). The CDR3 is made up of 14 amino acids. The V and J ends lost 5 bases and 8 bases respectively, with 16 bases between them. Looked up from germline, CDR1 is LNHDA and CDR2 is SQIVND (reference sequence). CDR3 amino acids: CASSVPGRADEQFF. The CDR3, as DNA: TGTGCCAGTAGTGTGCCGGGCAGGGCCGATGAGCAGTTCTTC.

The CDR3 region has the DNA TGTGCCAGCAGCTTGCGGTCTGACAGGGGGTCTGAAGCTTTCTTT. Its translation: CASSLRSDRGSEAFF. This sequence joins TRBV5-4 and TRBJ1-1; 9 bases agree with TRBD1. V lost 1 base to trimming and J lost 6 bases; unmatched junction nucleotides: 7. Germline CDR1 reads SGHNT; CDR2 reads YYREEE (reference sequence). CDR3 size: 15 residues.

This clone was counted only a few times. This rearrangement joins TRBV2 to TRBJ2-7; unclear D gene. CDR1 and CDR2 (germline): SNHLY, FYNNEI. CDR3 length equals 13 residues. V lost 4 bases to trimming and J lost 2 bases, with 9 bases between them. CDR3 region: CASSVTIPYEQYF. CDR3 coding DNA: TGTGCCAGCAGTGTTACTATCCCCTACGAGCAGTACTTC.

The genes are TRBV2 and TRBJ1-2, with D hard to call. V lost 4 bases and J 4 bases, leaving 16 bases between the germline ends. The germline V gene encodes CDR1 SNHLY and CDR2 FYNNEI. The CDR3 consists of 15 residues. The CDR3 is CASSGPSTASYGYTF. The CDR3 bases are TGTGCCAGCAGTGGCCCCTCCACAGCTTCCTATGGCTACACCTTC.

The genes are TRBV5-1 and TRBJ2-7; D perhaps matches TRBD1 (7 bases). The length of the CDR3 is 15 residues. Germline CDR1 reads SGHRS; CDR2 reads YFSETQ. The ends were cut back, 2 bases at V and 5 bases at J, with 17 bases in the middle. The CDR3 loop reads CASSLRRQGGDEQYF. In nucleotides, the CDR3 is TGCGCCAGCAGCTTACGCAGGCAGGGGGGAGACGAGCAGTACTTC.

The V gene is TRBV7-9, the J gene TRBJ1-1, with 11 positions matching TRBD1. Trimming removed 5 bases from V and 4 bases from J; junction bases left unmatched: 6. Germline V gene lookup returns CDR1 SEHNR and CDR2 FQNEAQ (reference sequence). The CDR3 has 15 residues. CDR3: CASSPGQGASTEAFF. The CDR3 DNA sequence: TGTGCCAGCAGCCCCGGACAGGGGGCAAGCACTGAAGCTTTCTTT.

V and J are TRBV5-8 and TRBJ2-7, with 9 nucleotides matching TRBD1. Losses at the gene ends were 4 bases for V and 6 bases for J; bases not matched to a gene: 11. The CDR3 runs to 15 residues. Germline assignment: CDR1 SGHTS and CDR2 YDEGEE. DNA of the CDR3: TGTGCCAGCAGCCTGACCGGGACAGGGAATGGCGAGCAGTACTTC. The encoded protein is CASSLTGTGNGEQYF.

The chain is built from TRBV7-9 and TRBJ1-1; the D gene is possibly TRBD1 (6 bases). The CDR3 runs to 16 residues. The ends were cut back, 5 bases at V and 1 base at J, with 17 bases in the middle. Germline V lookup: CDR1 SEHNR, CDR2 FQNEAQ (reference sequence). The CDR3 region is CASSVPQGTKNTEAFF. The CDR3 bases are TGTGCCAGCAGCGTCCCCCAAGGGACAAAGAACACTGAAGCTTTCTTT. The full variable domain, with the rest looked up from reference TRBV7-9 and TRBJ1-1, is DTGVSQNPRHKITKRGQNVTFRCDPISEHNRLYWYRQTLGQGPEFLTYFQNEAQLEKSRLLSDRFSAERPKGSFSTLEIQRTEQGDSAMYLCASSVPQGTKNTEAFFGQGTRLTVV.

The rearrangement links TRBV9 to TRBJ1-2; a weak D match, TRBD1 (6 bases). The CDR3 consists of 14 residues. The ends were cut back, 0 bases at V and 7 bases at J, with 13 bases in the middle. Germline loops: CDR1 SGDLS, CDR2 YYNGEE. CDR3 residues: CASSVDPGESGYTF. The CDR3 DNA is TGTGCCAGCAGCGTAGATCCAGGGGAGAGTGGCTACACCTTC.

This clone was picked up one time. This rearrangement joins TRBV18 to TRBJ2-1; 7 bases map to TRBD2. The germline gives CDR1 KGHSH, CDR2 LQKENI. This CDR3 contains 15 residues. V lost 3 bases to trimming and J lost 7 bases; unmatched junction nucleotides: 9. The chain's CDR3 is CASSPLAGVGNEQFF. In nucleotides, the CDR3 is TGTGCCAGCTCACCCTTGGCGGGGGTTGGGAATGAGCAGTTCTTC.

This clone was detected only a few times. The CDR3 spells CARRQGVAEAFF. CDR3 in DNA: TGTGCCAGACGACAGGGTGTCGCTGAAGCTTTCTTT. The chain has TRBV14 and TRBJ1-1; 7 positions agree with TRBD1. This CDR3 region has 12 residues. Per germline, CDR1 SGHDN and CDR2 FVKESK. J lost 6 bases, V lost 9 bases, and 7 bases had no gene match.

This chain joins TRBV19 and TRBJ2-3; 8 nucleotides line up with TRBD1. The length of the CDR3 is 15 residues. The V gene's germline CDR1 is LNHDA and CDR2 SQIVND (reference sequence). Trimming at V came to 3 bases and at J to 4 bases, leaving 6 bases not matched to a gene. The CDR3 DNA is TGTGCCAGTAGTATCCAGGGACAGGCGGCAGATACGCAGTATTTT. As protein: CASSIQGQAADTQYF. Full variable domain (missing parts from reference TRBV19 and TRBJ2-3): DGGITQSPKYLFRKEGQNVTLSCEQNLNHDAMYWYRQDPGQGLRLIYYSQIVNDFQKGDIAEGYSVSREKKESFPLTVTSAQKNPTAFYLCASSIQGQAADTQYFGPGTRLTVL.

V is TRBV2 and J is TRBJ1-1; TRBD1 matches 7 bases. This CDR3 is built from 16 residues. Germline CDR1 SNHLY, CDR2 FYNNEI. V was clipped by 5 bases and J by 4 bases; unmatched bases: 13. The CDR3 protein is CASSFNPTGLSTEAFF. The CDR3 DNA reads as TGTGCCAGCAGTTTCAACCCGACAGGGCTGAGCACTGAAGCTTTCTTT. Combining the CDR3 with reference TRBV2 and TRBJ1-1 gives the whole variable domain EPEVTQTPSHQVTQMGQEVILRCVPISNHLYFYWYRQILGQKVEFLVSFYNNEISEKSEIFDDQFSVERPDGSNFTLKIRSTKLEDSAMYFCASSFNPTGLSTEAFFGQGTRLTVV.

V and J are TRBV19 and TRBJ2-1, with TRBD1 matching 8 bases. V trimming: 5 bases; J trimming: 11 bases; junction bases outside the gene matches: 5. Germline CDR1 reads LNHDA; CDR2 reads SQIVND (reference sequence). The CDR3 consists of 12 residues. CDR3 in DNA: TGTGCCAGTAGTCGGGACAGGAACCAGCAGTTCTTC. Translation gives CASSRDRNQQFF.

This chain uses TRBV5-5 with TRBJ2-1; TRBD2 matches at 9 bases. The CDR3 has 14 amino acids. Germline V CDR1 and CDR2: SGHKS, YYEKEE (reference sequence). The V gene end was trimmed by 4 bases and the J gene end by 6 bases; junction bases not matched to a gene: 5. The CDR3 reads CASSQGLAGNEQFF. Here the CDR3 DNA reads TGTGCCAGCAGCCAGGGACTAGCCGGCAATGAGCAGTTCTTC. Together with reference TRBV5-5 and TRBJ2-1, the CDR3 gives the full variable domain: DAGVTQSPTHLIKTRGQQVTLRCSPISGHKSVSWYQQVLGQGPQFIFQYYEKEERGRGNFPDRFSARQFPNYSSELNVNALLLGDSALYLCASSQGLAGNEQFFGPGTRLTVL.

The chain couples TRBV5-1 to TRBJ2-2; D might be TRBD1 (6 bases). V was pared by 4 bases and J by 4 bases, with 14 bases between. Germline CDR1 and CDR2: SGHRS and YFSETQ. This CDR3 has 15 amino acids. The CDR3 sequence: CASSTTGFFTGELFF. In DNA form, the CDR3 reads TGCGCCAGCAGCACCACAGGGTTTTTCACCGGGGAGCTGTTTTTT. Supplemented by reference TRBV5-1 and TRBJ2-2, the full variable domain reads KAGVTQTPRYLIKTRGQQVTLSCSPISGHRSVSWYQQTPGQGLQFLFEYFSETQRNKGNFPGRFSGRQFSNSRSEMNVSTLELGDSALYLCASSTTGFFTGELFFGEGSRLTVL.

The rearrangement joins TRBV28 to TRBJ1-5; TRBD1 might be the D (5 bases). V dropped 2 bases and J dropped 5 bases, with 13 bases sitting between them. Per germline, CDR1 MDHEN and CDR2 SYDVKM. The CDR3 is made up of 15 amino acids. This CDR3 is CASSLPGSLDQPQHF. DNA for the CDR3: TGTGCCAGCAGTTTACCAGGGTCTTTGGATCAGCCCCAGCATTTT.

The V and J genes are TRBV3-1 (or the pseudogene TRBV3-2) and TRBJ2-1; 7 positions match TRBD2. This CDR3 region has 13 residues. Trimming at V came to 4 bases and at J to 7 bases, leaving 4 bases not matched to a gene. Per the germline V gene, CDR1 is LGHDT and CDR2 is YNNKEL (reference sequence). CDR3 sequence: CASSLAGGNEQFF. CDR3 coding DNA: TGTGCCAGCAGCCTAGCGGGTGGTAATGAGCAGTTCTTC.